Included here is one T cell receptor beta chain sequence, with context. Methods used by the authors: Estimation of nucleated cell counts relied on the amplification of reference gene primers. The repertoire was sequenced with immunoSEQ multiplex PCR; TCRdb's copy has only in-frame clones and lacks some. The V and J calls and clone size were taken over from that table, and D and trimming were inferred from the DNA. The sample includes over 90,000 clones, roughly 86% seen only once; the top ten take approximately 13%. These data belong to a study of blood T cell repertoires in COVID-19. Study-wide background: The origin of the acute and convalescent COVID-19 samples was the United States, Italy and Spain. The analysed material was cDNA or gDNA that came from T cells, B-cell-depleted T cells, or PBMCs.

With 6 bases removed from V and 4 bases from J, the gap between germline ends came to 16 bases. The CDR3 length is 15 residues. Germline CDR1 reads LNHDA; CDR2 reads SQIVND (reference sequence). The sample was peripheral blood. This receptor was identified in a woman aged 55-70 years in a cohort sampled during active or convalescent COVID-19. The chain recombines TRBV19 with TRBJ2-1; TRBD1 might be the D (6 bases). CDR3 nucleotides: TGTGCCAGTAGCTTGGGAACAGGGAGATACAATGAGCAGTTCTTC. It codes for CASSLGTGRYNEQFF.